This is a list of T cell receptor beta chains from one sample in a study of early T cells in non-severe SARS-CoV-2 infection. TCRdb redid the calling of the 5' RACE reads with MiXCR, one entry per CDR3 protein. The sample records 40,000 to 65,000 distinct CDR3 sequences, over 7.5% being singletons. Sequencing was carried out using whole blood. These receptors originate from an adult who was a healthcare worker with PCR-confirmed SARS-CoV-2 infection or an uninfected control (not recorded which). CDR3s include the opening cysteine and the closing phenylalanine or tryptophan. The D gene is left open where the match is weak. Clone size, where shown, is once, few, many, or a class for clones that have expanded.

V	size	J	D	DNA	CDR3
TRBV20-1	many	TRBJ2-7	TRBD1	TGCAGTGCTAGAGACCCCGGGACAGGTAGCTCCTACGAGCAGTACTTC	CSARDPGTGSSYEQYF
TRBV20-1	-	TRBJ1-5	-	TGCAGTGCTAGGGACCGGCTTTCGGGCAATCAGCCCCAGCATTTT	CSARDRLSGNQPQHF
TRBV2	many	TRBJ1-5	TRBD1	TGTGCCAGCAGTTTGGGACAGGGGGCGAATCAGCCCCAGCATTTT	CASSLGQGANQPQHF
TRBV5-1	many	TRBJ2-7	-	TGCGCCAGCAGCCCCGGACTGACCTCCTACGAGCAGTACTTC	CASSPGLTSYEQYF
TRBV7-2	many	TRBJ2-1	-	TGTGCCAGCAGCTTGGGCCCGCGTGAGCAGTTCTTC	CASSLGPREQFF
TRBV6-1	many	TRBJ1-2	-	TGTGCCAGCAGTGAAACAGTGGGGGACTATGGCTACACCTTC	CASSETVGDYGYTF
TRBV6-6	many	TRBJ2-3	-	TGTGCCGCAGGGGGGGGTACAGATACGCAGTATTTT	CAAGGGTDTQYF
TRBV7-8	few	TRBJ1-1	TRBD1	TGTGCCAGCAGCTTCCGAGCGACAGGGACGAACACTGAAGCTTTCTTT	CASSFRATGTNTEAFF
TRBV6-2/TRBV6-3	-	TRBJ1-5	-	TGTGCCAGCAGTTACAAAGACAGTTCATGGCCCCAGCATTTT	CASSYKDSSWPQHF
TRBV4-3	-	TRBJ2-2	-	TGCGCCAGCTCTATCATGGGCGGCGGCACCGGGGAGCTGTTTTTT	CASSIMGGGTGELFF
TRBV24-1	many	TRBJ2-2	-	TGTGCCACCAACGACAGGTGGAACACCGGGGAGCTGTTTTTT	CATNDRWNTGELFF
TRBV12-3/TRBV12-4	many	TRBJ1-1	TRBD1	TGTGCCAGCAGTTTCGGGACAGCCAACACTGAAGCTTTCTTT	CASSFGTANTEAFF
TRBV20-1	many	TRBJ2-3	TRBD2	TGCAGTGCTAGTCACCGACTAGCGGGGGCCGATACGCAGTATTTT	CSASHRLAGADTQYF
TRBV29-1	-	TRBJ2-7	-	TGCAGCGTTGAAGCAGCAGATGGTCAGGGGCCTTTCTCCTACGAGCAGTACTTC	CSVEAADGQGPFSYEQYF
TRBV11-2	few	TRBJ2-2	TRBD2	TGTGCCAGCAGTCCGGGACTATTCGCTCCCGGGGAGCTGTTTTTT	CASSPGLFAPGELFF
TRBV5-1	many	TRBJ2-7	TRBD2	TGCGCCAGCAGCTTGGGACTAGCCACCGAGCAGTACTTC	CASSLGLATEQYF
TRBV7-2	many	TRBJ1-2	TRBD1	TGTGCCAGCAGCTACTCGACAGGGCCCTATGGCTACACCTTC	CASSYSTGPYGYTF
TRBV12-3/TRBV12-4	many	TRBJ1-1	TRBD1	TGTGCCAGCTGGGGGGGACAGGGGGCTATGAACACTGAAGCTTTCTTT	CASWGGQGAMNTEAFF
TRBV5-1	many	TRBJ2-7	-	TGCGCCAGCAGCGATCATGCGGGTAGCTACGAGCAGTACTTC	CASSDHAGSYEQYF
TRBV28	many	TRBJ2-6	TRBD2	TGTGCCAGCAGTACGGGGGGGACGCCCTCTGGGGCCAACGTCCTGACTTTC	CASSTGGTPSGANVLTF
TRBV12-3/TRBV12-4	-	TRBJ2-7	-	TGTGCCAGCAGCCCCTCTAGTGTCGGCGAGCAGTACTTC	CASSPSSVGEQYF
TRBV11-2	many	TRBJ2-4	-	TGTGCCAGCAGCTTAGTGACCAAAAACATTCAGTACTTC	CASSLVTKNIQYF
TRBV5-4	-	TRBJ1-1	TRBD1	TGTGCCAGCAGCCTCCGGGACAGTAGGGCTGAAGCTTTCTTT	CASSLRDSRAEAFF
TRBV10-3	-	TRBJ1-1	-	TGTGCCATCAGTGAAGGGCAGATAGAAGCTTTCTTT	CAISEGQIEAFF
TRBV30	many	TRBJ2-1	TRBD2	TGTGCCTGGAGTCTGAGCGGGACGTACAATGAGCAGTTCTTC	CAWSLSGTYNEQFF
TRBV28	-	TRBJ2-6	-	TGTGCCAGCAGTTCCTCATGGGGGAGCTCTGGGGCCAACGTCCTGACTTTC	CASSSSWGSSGANVLTF
TRBV29-1	few	TRBJ2-7	-	TGCAGCGTTGGTGCAGGGTCCCACGAGCAGTACTTC	CSVGAGSHEQYF
TRBV30	-	TRBJ2-1	TRBD1	TGTGCCTGGGACAGGGACAAGGCGTACAATGAGCAGTTCTTC	CAWDRDKAYNEQFF
TRBV9	many	TRBJ2-3	-	TGTGCCAGCAGCGTAGATTCTACCGTATTGGGTACAGATACGCAGTATTTT	CASSVDSTVLGTDTQYF
TRBV18	many	TRBJ1-2	-	TGTGCCAGCTCACCAAGCACAGGAGCTAACTATGGCTACACCTTC	CASSPSTGANYGYTF
TRBV2	many	TRBJ2-5	-	TGTGCCAGCAGGAAGGGCAGCCAAGAGACCCAGTACTTC	CASRKGSQETQYF
TRBV12-3/TRBV12-4	few	TRBJ2-2	-	TGTGCCAGCAGCCTCGCCCTGGGCAACACCGGGGAGCTGTTTTTT	CASSLALGNTGELFF
TRBV24-1	few	TRBJ2-6	TRBD1	TGTGCCACGCATTTCCGGGACAGGGGGTCACTCTCTGGGGCCAACGTCCTGACTTTC	CATHFRDRGSLSGANVLTF
TRBV20-1	many	TRBJ2-5	-	TGCAGTACACAGGGCAAGGGAGAGACCCAGTACTTC	CSTQGKGETQYF
TRBV29-1	few	TRBJ2-7	-	TGCAGCGTGGCACAAGCAGGGGTGGGGGAGCAGTACTTC	CSVAQAGVGEQYF
TRBV28	many	TRBJ1-4	-	TGTGCCAGCAGTTTTCATCCCAGGACTGAAAAACTGTTTTTT	CASSFHPRTEKLFF
TRBV7-6	-	TRBJ1-1	-	TGTGCCAGCAGCTTAGGATGGGGGAACACTGAAGCTTTCTTT	CASSLGWGNTEAFF